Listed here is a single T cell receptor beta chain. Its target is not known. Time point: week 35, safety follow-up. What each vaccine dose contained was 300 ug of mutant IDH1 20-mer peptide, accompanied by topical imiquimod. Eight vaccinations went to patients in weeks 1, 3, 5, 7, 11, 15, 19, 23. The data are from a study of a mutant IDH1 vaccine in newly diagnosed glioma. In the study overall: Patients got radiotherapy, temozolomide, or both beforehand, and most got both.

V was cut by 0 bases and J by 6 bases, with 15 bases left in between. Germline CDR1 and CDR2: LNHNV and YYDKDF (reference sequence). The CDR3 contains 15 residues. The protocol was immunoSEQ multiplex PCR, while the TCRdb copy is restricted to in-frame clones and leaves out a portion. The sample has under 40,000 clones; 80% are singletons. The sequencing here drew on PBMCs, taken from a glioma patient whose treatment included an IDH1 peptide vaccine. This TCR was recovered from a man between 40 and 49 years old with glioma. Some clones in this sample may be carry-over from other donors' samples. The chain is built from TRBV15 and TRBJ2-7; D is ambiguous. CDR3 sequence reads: CATSRDRSWVGEQYF. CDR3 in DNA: TGTGCCACCAGCAGAGATCGGTCCTGGGTCGGCGAGCAGTACTTC.